The entry below describes one T cell receptor beta chain. Its antigen is not identified. This sample is part of a study of response to subunit inactivated influenza vaccine. Points from the study as a whole: The authors offered the suggestion that each seasonal influenza vaccination recruits few new T cells.

From the RT-PCR reads, TCRdb called clonotypes with MiXCR, one entry per CDR3 protein. The sample contains 300,000 to 350,000 distinct CDR3 sequences, 22% of which appear only once. CDR3 length equals 14 residues. The germline V gene encodes CDR1 SGHRS and CDR2 YFSETQ. V lost 4 bases and J lost 8; bases outside the gene matches: 5. The receptor was isolated from a man in his fifties or sixties who received an inactivated influenza vaccine. The material was PBMCs from blood, obtained about 19 months after vaccination. V gene TRBV5-1 combines with J gene TRBJ1-6; 8 bases fit TRBD1. CDR3 nucleotide sequence: TGCGCCAGCAGCCCCGGACAGGGTTATTCACCCCTCCACTTT. Its translation is CASSPGQGYSPLHF.